Listed here is a single T cell receptor beta chain. Antigen: not known. The record originates from a study of tissue T cells after allogeneic stem cell transplantation. The CDR3 has 14 amino acids. The V and J ends lost 6 bases and 2 bases, in that order; junction bases with no gene match: 6. The germline V gene encodes CDR1 SGHRS and CDR2 YFSETQ. Data came from immunoSEQ multiplex PCR; TCRdb stores just in-frame clones and leaves some out. The table includes 8,000 to 10,000 clones, roughly 60% detected once. Notes on the study in general: Sampling depth was limited, and the cohort was small and clinically varied. Alloreactivity or antigen specificity of tissue TCRs was not determined; some clones might be host cells. Blood and spleen captured only part of the tissue TCR repertoire. Across patients, clones rarely overlapped, yet motif clusters were shared tissue-specifically.

This TCR was recovered from a woman aged 18 to 50 with breast cancer. The sequencing used tissue from the jejunum, collected at autopsy. The V gene is TRBV5-1, the J gene TRBJ2-3, with 7 bases aligning to TRBD2. This CDR3 reads CASNLGGDTDTQYF. CDR3 nucleotides: TGCGCCAGCAATCTTGGGGGGGACACAGATACGCAGTATTTT. Combining the CDR3 with reference TRBV5-1 and TRBJ2-3 gives the whole variable domain KAGVTQTPRYLIKTRGQQVTLSCSPISGHRSVSWYQQTPGQGLQFLFEYFSETQRNKGNFPGRFSGRQFSNSRSEMNVSTLELGDSALYLCASNLGGDTDTQYFGPGTRLTVL.